The 24 T cell receptor beta chains in this list originate from one sample, sequenced in a study of beta chain features in type 1 diabetes. Isolated RNA was reverse transcribed in full, so expressed TCRB transcripts were sequenced. Using immunoSEQ multiplex PCR, the repertoire was profiled, and TCRdb retains in-frame clones only, with some absent. The sample lists about 130,000 clones, roughly 10% seen once, with around 0.79% in the top ten. These TCRs' antigens remain unknown. Study-wide points: Moderate yet significant TCRB CDR3 shortening was seen in Type 1 diabetes patients in all four CD4+ subsets.

What was sequenced was central memory CD4+ T cells from blood. These receptors all come from a man aged 25 to 40 with type 1 diabetes.

This clone turned up a few times. This chain connects TRBV6-1 to TRBJ1-5; no firm D call. V was pared by 3 bases and J by 9 bases, with 15 bases between. Germline V gene lookup returns CDR1 MNHNS and CDR2 SASEGT. CDR3 length: 14 amino acids. The CDR3 DNA follows: TGTGCCAGCAGTGAGTATTGGGATGGGAGGCCCCAGCATTTT. It yields the protein CASSEYWDGRPQHF.

This clone has a handful of counts. The chain has TRBV2 and TRBJ2-7; the D is unclear. V was shortened by 2 bases and J by 4 bases, with 6 bases between the two germline ends. The CDR3 sequence is 12 residues long. The V gene's germline CDR1 is SNHLY and CDR2 FYNNEI. DNA for the CDR3: TGTGCCAGCAGTGAAAACAGTTACGAGCAGTACTTC. This gives the protein CASSENSYEQYF.

V and J are TRBV7-9 and TRBJ2-4; no firm D call. Germline V gene lookup returns CDR1 SEHNR and CDR2 FQNEAQ (reference sequence). V was cut by 5 bases and J by 8 bases, with 13 bases left in between. The CDR3 runs to 13 residues. DNA of the CDR3: TGTGCCAGCAGCAACCCAAATGAGGACATTCAGTACTTC. Its protein product is CASSNPNEDIQYF.

This clone appeared a few times. This sequence joins TRBV4-2 and TRBJ2-5, with 14 bases identical to TRBD2. V shed 4 bases, J shed 5 bases, and the junction held 9 bases outside the gene matches. CDR1 and CDR2 from the germline V gene are LGHNA and YNFKEQ. This CDR3 has 17 residues. The CDR3 DNA reads as TGTGCCAGCAGCCCAATGACTAGCGGGGGGGCGCGGGAGACCCAGTACTTC. Amino acid sequence: CASSPMTSGGARETQYF.

The chain couples TRBV4-2 to TRBJ2-1, with unresolved D. The length of the CDR3 is 16 residues. CDR1 and CDR2 from the germline V gene are LGHNA and YNFKEQ. Trimming cost V 4 bases and J 0 bases, with 13 bases left between them. The CDR3 loop is CASSPFVGSSYNEQFF. In nucleotides, the CDR3 is TGTGCCAGCAGCCCGTTTGTGGGCAGCTCCTACAATGAGCAGTTCTTC.

The CDR3 sequence is CAWSGPQGDTQYF. DNA for the CDR3: TGTGCCTGGAGCGGCCCCCAGGGGGATACGCAGTATTTT. The rearrangement links TRBV30 to TRBJ2-3; tentatively, D is TRBD1 (6 bases). The germline CDR1 and CDR2 sequences are GTSNPN and SVGIG (reference sequence). Trimming took off 3 bases at V and 6 bases at J, with 13 bases between the two ends. The CDR3 runs to 13 residues.

This clone was counted only a few times. V and J are TRBV7-9 and TRBJ1-2; TRBD1 matches 7 bases. The CDR3 has 15 residues. V was pared by 2 bases and J by 0 bases, with 3 bases of the junction left unmatched. Germline values: CDR1 SEHNR, CDR2 FQNEAQ (reference sequence). The CDR3 DNA reads as TGTGCCAGCAGCTTAAGAGGGGGCGCTAACTATGGCTACACCTTC. Translated: CASSLRGGANYGYTF.

The gene calls are TRBV6-6 and TRBJ2-6; TRBD1 might be the D (6 bases). Germline V gene lookup returns CDR1 MNHNY and CDR2 SVGAGI (reference sequence). This CDR3 has 15 amino acids. V was trimmed by 7 bases and J by 1 base, leaving 11 bases between them. As DNA, the CDR3 is TGTGCCAGCACCACCGACAGGTCTGGGGCCAACGTCCTGACTTTC. Translated, it gives CASTTDRSGANVLTF.

J is TRBJ1-1 and V is TRBV5-1; a possible D gene is TRBD1 (6 bases). Trimming pared 3 bases from V and 1 base from J, leaving 7 bases between. The CDR3 consists of 13 residues. Germline V gene lookup returns CDR1 SGHRS and CDR2 YFSETQ. The CDR3 protein is CASSWGQNTEAFF. CDR3 DNA: TGCGCCAGCAGCTGGGGACAGAACACTGAAGCTTTCTTT.

This clone was observed a few times. V and J are TRBV11-3 and TRBJ2-1; perhaps TRBD1 as D (6 bases). Looked up from germline, CDR1 is SGHNT and CDR2 is YENEEA. V was cut by 0 bases and J by 8 bases, with 11 bases left in between. The CDR3 is made up of 14 amino acids. In DNA form, the CDR3 reads TGTGCCAGCAGCTTAGACGTACAGGGCCATGAGCAGTTCTTC. Its translation: CASSLDVQGHEQFF. The whole variable domain, filled in from reference TRBV11-3 and TRBJ2-1, reads EAGVVQSPRYKIIEKKQPVAFWCNPISGHNTLYWYLQNLGQGPELLIRYENEEAVDDSQLPKDRFSAERLKGVDSTLKIQPAELGDSAVYLCASSLDVQGHEQFFGPGTRLTVL.

This clone was observed a few times. The V call is TRBV7-8, the J call TRBJ2-5; D is perhaps TRBD1 (7 bases). Germline V gives CDR1 SGHVS, CDR2 FQNEAQ. The CDR3 totals 14 residues. Trimming shortened V by 6 bases and J by 5 bases, and 16 bases separated the two germline ends. The CDR3 region is CASRPGGGGETQYF. In nucleotides, the CDR3 is TGTGCCAGCAGACCAGGGGGTGGGGGGGAGACCCAGTACTTC.

This chain uses TRBV20-1 with TRBJ2-7, with D possibly being TRBD2 (5 bases). V gave up 5 bases and J gave up 7 bases, with 12 bases separating them. This CDR3 comprises 11 residues. The germline V gene has CDR1 DFQATT and CDR2 SNEGSKA (reference sequence). CDR3 nucleotides: TGCAGTGCTGTACGGGGTTGGGAGCAGTACTTC. The encoded protein is CSAVRGWEQYF.

This clone was recorded many times. The V and J genes are TRBV14 and TRBJ1-2; no clear D gene. The CDR3 totals 15 residues. Germline assignment: CDR1 SGHDN and CDR2 FVKESK. V was shortened by 4 bases and J by 4 bases, with 16 bases between the two germline ends. The CDR3 protein is CASSPIQMTVYGYTF. The CDR3 DNA sequence: TGTGCCAGCAGCCCGATCCAGATGACTGTCTATGGCTACACCTTC.

V usage is TRBV2 and J usage is TRBJ2-5; D uncertain. V gave up 5 bases and J gave up 5 bases, with 3 bases separating them. Germline CDR1 is SNHLY and CDR2 is FYNNEI. CDR3 length: 10 residues. CDR3 nucleotide sequence: TGTGCCAGCAGTCGGGAGACCCAGTACTTC. Its translation: CASSRETQYF.

A few counts support this clone. This chain's CDR3 is CASSYSYRFNQPQHF. As DNA, the CDR3 is TGTGCCAGCAGTTACTCGTATCGGTTCAATCAGCCCCAGCATTTT. The chain recombines TRBV6-6 with TRBJ1-5; D unresolved. The CDR3 is 15 amino acids. CDR1 is MNHNY, CDR2 SVGAGI, per germline (reference sequence). V was trimmed by 0 bases and J by 3 bases, leaving 9 bases between them.

This chain links TRBV19 with TRBJ2-3; maybe TRBD2 (6 bases). The CDR3 covers 14 residues. CDR1 LNHDA and CDR2 SQIVND come from the germline V gene (reference sequence). Deletions cut 4 bases from V and 4 bases from J, with 12 bases between. CDR3 in amino acids: CASSKPAGADTQYF. In DNA, the CDR3 is TGTGCCAGTAGTAAACCAGCGGGCGCAGATACGCAGTATTTT.

The V call is TRBV6-5, the J call TRBJ1-5; D is possibly TRBD1 (5 bases). The CDR3 is made up of 13 amino acids. Germline CDR1 and CDR2: MNHEY and SVGAGI. The ends were cut back, 4 bases at V and 8 bases at J, with 12 bases in the middle. CDR3 nucleotide sequence: TGTGCCAGCAGTTTCGACAGCTTGAAGCCCCAGCATTTT. Its translation is CASSFDSLKPQHF.

This clone was counted only a few times. The chain is built from TRBV19 and TRBJ2-3; D uncertain. CDR1 and CDR2 from the germline V gene are LNHDA and SQIVND (reference sequence). Trimming cost V 8 bases and J 0 bases, with 12 bases left between them. This CDR3 contains 14 residues. CDR3 sequence: CASLDTASTDTQYF. The CDR3 nucleotides read TGTGCCAGTCTCGACACCGCCAGCACAGATACGCAGTATTTT.

This clone was seen only a few times. The chain links TRBV2 to TRBJ1-5; a weak D match, TRBD1 (5 bases). The CDR3 runs 14 residues. CDR1 is SNHLY and CDR2 is FYNNEI in the germline V gene. Trimming stripped 2 bases from V and 2 bases from J, with 7 bases between. CDR3 loop: CASSERTRNQPQHF. For the CDR3, the DNA is TGTGCCAGCAGTGAAAGGACACGCAATCAGCCCCAGCATTTT.

This clone was found a few times. The V and J genes are TRBV11-2 and TRBJ2-5; tentative D call: TRBD2 (6 bases). V was cut by 5 bases and J by 2 bases, with 12 bases left in between. Germline-derived CDR1 and CDR2 are SGHAT and FQNNGV. The CDR3 is 14 residues long. As DNA, the CDR3 is TGTGCCAGCAGCCGTTCTGGGGGGCAAGAGACCCAGTACTTC. It translates to CASSRSGGQETQYF.

The chain is built from TRBV30 and TRBJ2-1; perhaps TRBD2 as D (6 bases). V was clipped by 0 bases and J by 12 bases, with 18 bases between them. The CDR3 is made up of 14 amino acids. Germline CDR1 GTSNPN, CDR2 SVGIG (reference sequence). The CDR3 sequence is CAWSVLRLGAAQFF. CDR3 coding DNA: TGTGCCTGGAGTGTTCTCAGACTAGGGGCTGCGCAGTTCTTC.

This clone has a handful of counts. This rearrangement joins TRBV25-1 to TRBJ1-6; D ambiguous. In germline, CDR1 is MGHDK, CDR2 SYGVNS. The CDR3 extends over 15 amino acids. Deletions cut 1 base from V and 7 bases from J, with 11 bases between. The CDR3 here is CASSEFGGRNSPLHF. CDR3 in DNA: TGTGCCAGCAGTGAATTCGGAGGGAGGAATTCACCCCTCCACTTT.

The chain carries TRBV15 and TRBJ2-5; weak D call: TRBD2 (5 bases). Germline CDR1 reads LNHNV; CDR2 reads YYDKDF (reference sequence). The V and J ends lost 1 base and 4 bases respectively, with 19 bases between them. The CDR3 loop spans 17 amino acids. The CDR3 DNA follows: TGTGCCACCAGCAGAGGACGAGCCGGGAACCCGAGAGAGACCCAGTACTTC. This codes for CATSRGRAGNPRETQYF.

The rearrangement uses TRBV19 and TRBJ1-5; no firm D call. The CDR3 length is 13 residues. Per germline, CDR1 LNHDA and CDR2 SQIVND (reference sequence). V lost 5 bases and J lost 6, with 11 bases in between. The CDR3 bases are TGTGCCAGTAGTCTCCAGGTCGTTCAGCCCCAGCATTTT. Translating gives CASSLQVVQPQHF.